This passage covers 22 T cell receptor beta chains from one sample sequenced in a study of control samples from healthy donors and cancer patients. Clones were read by immunoSEQ multiplex PCR, and TCRdb kept only the in-frame ones, dropping some. The data contain about 410,000 clones, around nine tenths of them singletons. Sample: PBMCs. Source of these receptors: a man aged 35 to 55 with head and neck cancer.

V usage is TRBV6-1 and J usage is TRBJ2-2; D perhaps matches TRBD1 (6 bases). Trimming removed 6 bases from V and 0 bases from J, with 14 bases in between. Per germline, CDR1 MNHNS and CDR2 SASEGT. This CDR3 has 16 residues. The CDR3 bases are TGTGCCAGCAGGGAACTCAGGGGCTCGAACACCGGGGAGCTGTTTTTT. Translation: CASRELRGSNTGELFF.

The chain employs TRBV28 and TRBJ2-2; the D gene is possibly TRBD2 (5 bases). The CDR3 runs 13 residues. V dropped 6 bases and J dropped 5 bases, with 10 bases sitting between them. Germline CDR1 MDHEN, CDR2 SYDVKM. The CDR3 DNA follows: TGTGCCAGCAGGAGACCGGGGACCGGGGAGCTGTTTTTT. Its translation: CASRRPGTGELFF.

This chain joins TRBV7-2 and TRBJ1-4; D remains unclear. V gave up 1 base and J gave up 7 bases, with 13 bases separating them. The length of the CDR3 is 15 residues. Germline values: CDR1 SGHTA, CDR2 FQGNSA. Here the CDR3 DNA reads TGTGCCAGCAGCTTAGAGGCTGGGGAGCTTGAAAAACTGTTTTTT. This gives the protein CASSLEAGELEKLFF.

This sequence joins TRBV4-3 and TRBJ1-4; D gene unclear. V was cut by 3 bases and J by 0 bases, with 8 bases left in between. The CDR3 consists of 15 residues. Germline CDR1 is LGHNA and CDR2 is YSLEER. In DNA, the CDR3 is TGCGCCAGCAGCCAGGAGTCGGCAACTAATGAAAAACTGTTTTTT. Its protein is CASSQESATNEKLFF.

V and J are TRBV3-1 (or the pseudogene TRBV3-2) and TRBJ1-4; a possible D gene is TRBD1 (5 bases). The CDR3 sequence is 12 residues long. Trimming pared 7 bases from V and 8 bases from J, leaving 11 bases between. CDR1 and CDR2 from the germline V gene are LGHDT and YNNKEL (reference sequence). The CDR3 region is CASMGPREKLFF. In DNA, the CDR3 is TGTGCCAGCATGGGACCTCGAGAAAAACTGTTTTTT.

This rearrangement joins TRBV18 to TRBJ2-7, with TRBD2 matching 11 bases. Germline CDR1 reads KGHSH; CDR2 reads LQKENI. This CDR3 comprises 13 residues. The V gene end was trimmed by 6 bases and the J gene end by 5 bases; junction bases not matched to a gene: 3. CDR3 in amino acids: CASSPGLADEQYF. Written as DNA, the CDR3 is TGTGCCAGCTCTCCGGGACTAGCGGACGAGCAGTACTTC.

The gene calls are TRBV4-2 and TRBJ1-1; 8 nucleotides agree with TRBD1. V dropped 1 base and J dropped 6; count of bases not matched to a gene: 7. Germline CDR1 reads LGHNA; CDR2 reads YNFKEQ. The CDR3 loop spans 15 amino acids. The DNA for the CDR3 is TGTGCCAGCAGCCAAGCGGAACAGGGGGTTCCTGAAGCTTTCTTT. As protein: CASSQAEQGVPEAFF.

The chain is built from TRBV6-2 or TRBV6-3 and TRBJ2-2; D call uncertain. This CDR3 is built from 14 residues. V lost 4 bases, J lost 0 bases, and 6 bases lay in between. Germline V CDR1 and CDR2: MNHEY, SVGEGT. CDR3 coding DNA: TGTGCCAGCAGTTCGACAACGAACACCGGGGAGCTGTTTTTT. Amino acid sequence: CASSSTTNTGELFF.

This chain connects TRBV5-4 to TRBJ1-1; no definite D call. The CDR3 loop spans 14 amino acids. CDR1 is SGHNT, CDR2 YYREEE, per germline (reference sequence). V was pared by 2 bases and J by 0 bases, with 8 bases between. In DNA, the CDR3 is TGTGCCAGCAGCTTACTAGATATGAACACTGAAGCTTTCTTT. Translation: CASSLLDMNTEAFF.

V gene TRBV6-5 combines with J gene TRBJ1-2, with 7 bases matching TRBD1. From germline, CDR1 is MNHEY and CDR2 SVGAGI. This CDR3 is 13 amino acids long. The ends lost 6 bases at V and 4 bases at J; junction bases unmatched: 5. The CDR3 loop reads CASRGTATYGYTF. The CDR3 nucleotides are TGTGCCAGCAGGGGGACAGCAACCTATGGCTACACCTTC.

The chain couples TRBV19 to TRBJ1-3, with D possibly matching TRBD1 (5 bases). Trimming took 4 bases from V and 2 from J, leaving 9 bases between them. This CDR3 comprises 14 residues. The germline CDR1 and CDR2 sequences are LNHDA and SQIVND (reference sequence). The CDR3 region is CASSSRDPGNTIYF. DNA of the CDR3: TGTGCCAGTAGTAGCAGGGACCCTGGAAACACCATATATTTT.

V and J are TRBV7-6 and TRBJ2-1, with 9 bases fitting TRBD2. The V segment lost 4 bases and the J segment 0 bases; nucleotides outside the gene matches: 1. The CDR3 has 15 amino acids. The V gene's germline CDR1 is SGHVS and CDR2 FNYEAQ. The CDR3 loop is CASSSAGGSYNEQFF. In DNA form, the CDR3 reads TGTGCCAGCAGCTCAGCGGGGGGCTCCTACAATGAGCAGTTCTTC.

The chain combines TRBV19 with TRBJ2-1, with a weak D call TRBD2 (5 bases). This CDR3 is built from 15 residues. Germline values: CDR1 LNHDA, CDR2 SQIVND (reference sequence). Trimming cost V 4 bases and J 3 bases, with 13 bases left between them. The CDR3 loop is CASSTSSGVYNEQFF. The CDR3 DNA follows: TGTGCCAGTAGTACGTCCAGCGGAGTCTACAATGAGCAGTTCTTC.

As to this clone: The sample has other DNA sequences that encode this CDR3 too. This rearrangement joins TRBV5-1 to TRBJ2-1, with TRBD2 matching over 8 bases. Per germline, CDR1 SGHRS and CDR2 YFSETQ. The CDR3 has 17 residues. Germline trimming cut 0 bases from V and 0 bases from J; bases unmatched to any gene: 5. The CDR3 here is CASSLATGGGSYNEQFF. CDR3 sequence (DNA): TGCGCCAGCAGCTTGGCGACGGGGGGGGGCTCCTACAATGAGCAGTTCTTC.

The chain joins TRBV5-4 to TRBJ2-1; D not certain. Trimming pared 0 bases from V and 0 bases from J, leaving 10 bases between. The CDR3 sequence is 16 residues long. CDR1 SGHNT and CDR2 YYREEE come from the germline V gene (reference sequence). In DNA, the CDR3 is TGTGCCAGCAGCTTGGACCCGGAGAGCTCCTACAATGAGCAGTTCTTC. This gives the protein CASSLDPESSYNEQFF.

The CDR3 DNA reads TGCGCCAGCAGCAAGCATACTAGCGGGACACAAGAGACCCAGTACTTC. This gives the protein CASSKHTSGTQETQYF. J is TRBJ2-5 and V is TRBV5-1; 10 bases are a match to TRBD2. With V trimmed by 4 bases and J by 2 bases, 8 bases remained unmatched. Germline assignment: CDR1 SGHRS and CDR2 YFSETQ. This CDR3 is built from 16 residues. Combining the CDR3 with reference TRBV5-1 and TRBJ2-5 gives the whole variable domain KAGVTQTPRYLIKTRGQQVTLSCSPISGHRSVSWYQQTPGQGLQFLFEYFSETQRNKGNFPGRFSGRQFSNSRSEMNVSTLELGDSALYLCASSKHTSGTQETQYFGPGTRLLVL.

This sequence joins TRBV18 and TRBJ2-7; TRBD1 aligns across 9 bases. Germline CDR1 reads KGHSH; CDR2 reads LQKENI. After removal of 3 bases from V and 4 bases from J, the junction contained 7 bases not matched to a gene. CDR3 length: 15 amino acids. The CDR3 region is CASSPSGTGSYEQYF. Here the CDR3 DNA reads TGTGCCAGCTCACCTTCCGGGACAGGGTCTTACGAGCAGTACTTC.

V usage is TRBV30 and J usage is TRBJ2-1; D gene uncertain. Germline lookup yields CDR1 GTSNPN and CDR2 SVGIG (reference sequence). The length of the CDR3 is 13 residues. With 4 bases removed from V and 1 base from J, the gap between germline ends came to 8 bases. CDR3 DNA sequence: TGTGCCTGGATAGCCACATCCTACAATGAGCAGTTCTTC. Amino acids: CAWIATSYNEQFF. Full variable domain (rest looked up from reference TRBV30 and TRBJ2-1): SQTIHQWPATLVQPVGSPLSLECTVEGTSNPNLYWYRQAAGRGLQLLFYSVGIGQISSEVPQNLSASRPQDRQFILSSKKLLLSDSGFYLCAWIATSYNEQFFGPGTRLTVL.

V gene TRBV6-6 combines with J gene TRBJ1-5; D is ambiguous. CDR1 and CDR2 from the germline V gene are MNHNY and SVGAGI (reference sequence). V lost 0 bases to trimming and J lost 12 bases, with 18 bases between them. The CDR3 spans 15 residues. The CDR3 is CASSYSGPTDGRQHF. The CDR3 bases are TGTGCCAGCAGTTACTCCGGCCCTACGGATGGGCGCCAGCATTTT.

The gene calls are TRBV9 and TRBJ1-1; D gene ambiguous. Germline CDR1 SGDLS, CDR2 YYNGEE. V lost 2 bases and J lost 2, with 7 bases in between. The CDR3 extends over 13 amino acids. CDR3 residues: CASSVHRNTEAFF. The DNA for the CDR3 is TGTGCCAGCAGCGTGCACAGAAACACTGAAGCTTTCTTT.

J is TRBJ1-2 and V is TRBV30; 10 bases map to TRBD1. CDR1 and CDR2 (germline): GTSNPN, SVGIG (reference sequence). V lost 3 bases and J lost 6; bases outside the gene matches: 7. There are 14 residues in the CDR3. The CDR3 here is CAWSRDRGIDGYTF. Written as DNA, the CDR3 is TGTGCCTGGAGCCGGGACAGGGGTATAGATGGCTACACCTTC.

The CDR3 bases are TGTGCCACCAGCAGCCGTGACAGGGCAACCTACGAGCAGTACTTC. Amino acids: CATSSRDRATYEQYF. The rearrangement uses TRBV15 and TRBJ2-7, with 7 nucleotides matching TRBD1. Per germline, CDR1 LNHNV and CDR2 YYDKDF (reference sequence). The V gene end was trimmed by 3 bases and the J gene end by 2 bases; junction bases not matched to a gene: 7. The CDR3 has 15 residues.